This entry lists 20 T cell receptor beta chains sequenced from one sample in a study of CD8+ T cells in alopecia areata. In each case, RNA was isolated and then reverse transcribed into cDNA as the sequencing template. Using immunoSEQ multiplex PCR, the repertoire was profiled, and TCRdb retains in-frame clones only, with some absent. The sample records about 110,000 clones, 45% to 70% being singletons. Sequenced sample: CD8+ T cells sorted from blood. The receptors here all came from a human donor in good health.

This chain uses TRBV29-1 with TRBJ2-7; 15 bases align to TRBD2. Unmatched junction bases numbered 16, after V lost 7 bases and J lost 0 bases. The CDR3 contains 19 residues. The germline gives CDR1 SQVTM, CDR2 ANQGSEA. CDR3: CSALIPGTSGGRNSYEQYF. Here the CDR3 DNA reads TGCAGCGCTCTGATACCTGGGACTAGCGGGGGGCGAAACTCCTACGAGCAGTACTTC.

This clone turned up a few times. CDR3 residues: CASSLHGGGARTDTQYF. The CDR3 DNA sequence: TGTGCCAGCAGCTTACACGGCGGGGGGGCCCGTACAGATACGCAGTATTTT. The chain has TRBV7-8 and TRBJ2-3; 9 nucleotides align to TRBD2. Germline loops: CDR1 SGHVS, CDR2 FQNEAQ. The CDR3 runs to 17 residues. J was trimmed by 3 bases and V by 2 bases; bases with no gene match: 9. Variable domain in full (rest from reference TRBV7-8 and TRBJ2-3): GAGVSQSPRYKVAKRGQDVALRCDPISGHVSLFWYQQALGQGPEFLTYFQNEAQLDKSGLPSDRFFAERPEGSVSTLKIQRTQQEDSAVYLCASSLHGGGARTDTQYFGPGTRLTVL.

The chain employs TRBV7-8 and TRBJ1-1; 10 nucleotides agree with TRBD1. CDR1 is SGHVS and CDR2 is FQNEAQ in the germline V gene. With 0 bases clipped from V and 4 bases from J, the junction kept 2 bases outside the gene matches. The length of the CDR3 is 15 residues. CDR3 residues: CASSLADRGLTEAFF. The CDR3 DNA reads TGTGCCAGCAGCTTAGCAGACAGGGGGCTCACTGAAGCTTTCTTT.

The gene calls are TRBV2 and TRBJ1-5; the match to TRBD1 covers 7 bases. The CDR3 consists of 15 residues. V gave up 3 bases and J gave up 7 bases; unmatched junction bases: 9. The germline V gene encodes CDR1 SNHLY and CDR2 FYNNEI. CDR3 residues: CASSEDGGGGQPQHF. CDR3 DNA: TGTGCCAGCAGTGAGGATGGAGGGGGCGGGCAGCCCCAGCATTTT.

The CDR3 bases are TGCGCCAGCAGCCAGAGGGACAGCCTAGAGACCCAGTACTTC. This sequence encodes CASSQRDSLETQYF. This chain uses TRBV4-3 with TRBJ2-5; the match to TRBD1 covers 7 bases. Germline trimming cut 3 bases from V and 4 bases from J; bases unmatched to any gene: 5. This CDR3 region has 14 residues. The germline V gene has CDR1 LGHNA and CDR2 YSLEER.

The chain uses TRBV6-5 and TRBJ2-7; maybe TRBD2 (6 bases). The CDR3 extends over 14 amino acids. Per germline, CDR1 MNHEY and CDR2 SVGAGI. V lost 0 bases, J lost 3 bases, and 9 bases lay in between. CDR3: CASSYSGGNYEQYF. The CDR3 nucleotides read TGTGCCAGCAGTTACTCAGGAGGGAACTACGAGCAGTACTTC.

The rearrangement links TRBV14 to TRBJ2-5; D is ambiguous. Trimming removed 1 base from V and 2 bases from J, with 14 bases in between. Germline CDR1 and CDR2: SGHDN and FVKESK. This CDR3 comprises 16 residues. The CDR3 sequence is CASSQVFTARQETQYF. The CDR3 DNA follows: TGTGCCAGCAGCCAAGTATTCACGGCGAGACAAGAGACCCAGTACTTC.

This clone has just a few counts. The rearrangement links TRBV4-1 to TRBJ1-2; 10 nucleotides align to TRBD1. The CDR3 sequence is 17 residues long. Germline V gene lookup returns CDR1 MGHRA and CDR2 YSYEKL. The V and J ends lost 3 bases and 1 base, in that order; junction bases with no gene match: 8. CDR3 coding DNA: TGCGCCAGCAGCCATGGGGACAGGGGACCTGTTAACTATGGCTACACCTTC. As protein: CASSHGDRGPVNYGYTF.

For this clone: In the same sample, other DNA sequences code for this CDR3. V and J are TRBV6-5 and TRBJ2-7; D perhaps matches TRBD1 (6 bases). V was trimmed by 0 bases and J by 4 bases, leaving 7 bases between them. CDR1 is MNHEY, CDR2 SVGAGI, per germline. The CDR3 sequence is 13 residues long. DNA of the CDR3: TGTGCCAGCAGTTACTCCACAGGGTACGAGCAGTACTTC. Protein product: CASSYSTGYEQYF.

The chain is built from TRBV6-6 and TRBJ1-1; 7 bases line up with TRBD1. CDR3 length equals 13 residues. With 9 bases clipped from V and 4 bases from J, the junction kept 8 bases outside the gene matches. Germline V gives CDR1 MNHNY, CDR2 SVGAGI (reference sequence). The CDR3 DNA follows: TGTGCCAGTCACAGGGGAGAGGGCACTGAAGCTTTCTTT. Translating gives CASHRGEGTEAFF.

This chain joins TRBV5-6 and TRBJ2-7, with 10 bases that match TRBD1. This CDR3 region has 14 residues. CDR1 is SGHDT and CDR2 is YYEEEE in the germline V gene. V was pared by 5 bases and J by 7 bases, with 9 bases of the junction left unmatched. CDR3 protein: CASRSGTGAQEQYF. For the CDR3, the DNA is TGTGCCAGCAGGTCCGGGACAGGGGCTCAGGAGCAGTACTTC.

This clone was observed at least ten times. J is TRBJ1-6 and V is TRBV7-9; TRBD1 is a possible D gene (5 bases). Germline V gene lookup returns CDR1 SEHNR and CDR2 FQNEAQ (reference sequence). Trimming cost V 5 bases and J 6 bases, with 11 bases left between them. This CDR3 is 14 amino acids long. The CDR3, as DNA: TGTGCCAGCAGCGTGGGACGGTCTAATTCACCCCTCCACTTT. Encoded protein: CASSVGRSNSPLHF.

The chain employs TRBV29-1 and TRBJ2-1, with 10 bases aligning to TRBD2. With V trimmed by 5 bases and J by 6 bases, 4 bases remained unmatched. The CDR3 runs to 13 residues. CDR1 and CDR2 (germline): SQVTM, ANQGSEA. This chain's CDR3 is CSVLAGEGNEQFF. Here the CDR3 DNA reads TGCAGCGTTCTAGCGGGGGAGGGCAATGAGCAGTTCTTC.

The V call is TRBV30, the J call TRBJ1-2; D ambiguous. The CDR3 loop spans 13 amino acids. Trimming left V 3 bases short and J 7 bases short, with 15 bases between. Germline V lookup: CDR1 GTSNPN, CDR2 SVGIG (reference sequence). The CDR3 region has the DNA TGTGCCTGGAGCTTAAGTGCTTCGGGTGGCTACACCTTC. Its translation is CAWSLSASGGYTF.

About this clone: The junction departs from the called germline gene at one end, perhaps through a read error. The chain carries TRBV6-6 and TRBJ2-1, with D maybe TRBD1 (5 bases). The CDR3 extends over 11 amino acids. Germline assignment: CDR1 MNHNY and CDR2 SVGAGI (reference sequence). The CDR3, as DNA: TGTGCCAGCAGCCCGCCCCCCAGGGAAATCTTC. Amino acid sequence: CASSPPPREIF.

This clone was counted between two and nine times. The V gene is TRBV5-1, the J gene TRBJ2-1; weak D call: TRBD1 (6 bases). Germline V CDR1 and CDR2: SGHRS, YFSETQ. The CDR3 sequence is 18 residues long. V was pared by 0 bases and J by 5 bases, with 21 bases between. The DNA of the CDR3 is TGCGCCAGCAGCTTGGCCCCACAGGGCGAGGGAAGGCACAATGAGCAGTTCTTC. Translated: CASSLAPQGEGRHNEQFF.

The chain combines TRBV5-1 with TRBJ2-7; D is uncertain. Germline V gene data show CDR1 as SGHRS and CDR2 as YFSETQ. Trimming stripped 1 base from V and 1 base from J, with 12 bases between. This CDR3 region has 15 residues. CDR3 sequence (DNA): TGCGCCAGCAGCTTGACCCCATCCCCTTCCTACGAGCAGTACTTC. Protein product: CASSLTPSPSYEQYF.

The chain links TRBV27 to TRBJ1-1, with 10 bases matching TRBD1. The J segment lost 5 bases and the V segment lost 5 bases, leaving 2 bases of the junction unmatched. The CDR3 has 13 residues. Per the germline V gene, CDR1 is MNHEY and CDR2 is SMNVEV (reference sequence). This CDR3 is CASSMDRGTEAFF. CDR3 nucleotide sequence: TGTGCCAGCAGTATGGACAGGGGGACTGAAGCTTTCTTT.

The gene calls are TRBV11-2 and TRBJ1-1, with TRBD1 identical over 10 bases. V shed 5 bases and J 5 bases; nucleotides not matched to a gene: 11. The CDR3 has 16 residues. CDR1 SGHAT and CDR2 FQNNGV come from the germline V gene. This CDR3 is CASSRMTGGEVTEAFF. CDR3 in DNA: TGTGCCAGCAGCCGAATGACAGGGGGCGAGGTGACTGAAGCTTTCTTT. Variable domain in full (rest from reference TRBV11-2 and TRBJ1-1): EAGVAQSPRYKIIEKRQSVAFWCNPISGHATLYWYQQILGQGPKLLIQFQNNGVVDDSQLPKDRFSAERLKGVDSTLKIQPAKLEDSAVYLCASSRMTGGEVTEAFFGQGTRLTVV.

This clone was recorded only once. The V gene is TRBV7-2, the J gene TRBJ1-1, with D maybe TRBD1 (6 bases). Trimming removed 2 bases from V and 3 bases from J, with 19 bases in between. Germline CDR1 is SGHTA and CDR2 is FQGNSA. There are 17 residues in the CDR3. CDR3 sequence (DNA): TGTGCCAGCAGCTTAAAGACAGGACCCCTGGCGGACACTGAAGCTTTCTTT. Its translation: CASSLKTGPLADTEAFF.